This T cell receptor (beta chain) was recovered during a study of blood T cell repertoires in COVID-19. Using immunoSEQ multiplex PCR, the repertoire was profiled, and TCRdb retains in-frame clones only, with some absent. The sample lists approximately 150,000 clones, about nine tenths occurring once. The V segment lost 5 bases and the J segment 10 bases; nucleotides outside the gene matches: 8. This CDR3 has 13 amino acids. The germline CDR1 and CDR2 sequences are SGHRS and YFSETQ. The chain recombines TRBV5-1 with TRBJ2-1; 8 nucleotides match TRBD1. This clonotype was obtained from a man between 60 and 70 years old with active or convalescent COVID-19. The source material was peripheral blood. The CDR3 region has the DNA TGCGCCAGCAGAACAGACAGGGGTTGGGAGCAGTTCTTC. It yields the protein CASRTDRGWEQFF. The full variable domain, its missing parts supplied by reference TRBV5-1 and TRBJ2-1, is KAGVTQTPRYLIKTRGQQVTLSCSPISGHRSVSWYQQTPGQGLQFLFEYFSETQRNKGNFPGRFSGRQFSNSRSEMNVSTLELGDSALYLCASRTDRGWEQFFGPGTRLTVL.